This is a list of T cell receptor beta chains from one sample in a study of blood T cell repertoires in COVID-19. Libraries were prepared by immunoSEQ multiplex PCR; TCRdb keeps only in-frame clonotypes and omits some of them. This sample has 90,000 to 120,000 clones, with approximately 90% found just once. Sequences were obtained from peripheral blood. These receptors came from a woman in her 30s with acute or convalescent COVID-19. Both conserved end residues are part of each CDR3. The D gene is left open where the match is weak. Expanded clones get a size class; other rows say once, few or many, or leave the size out.

TRBJ2-2 - TRBD1 TRBV28 TGTGCCTATTCCGAGGGGGCCGCGAACACCGGGGAGCTGTTTTTT CAYSEGAANTGELFF
TRBJ2-7 - - TRBV19 TGTGCCAGTAGTATGAACGGCGGGACCCGCTACGAGCAGTACTTC CASSMNGGTRYEQYF
TRBJ2-7 - - TRBV9 TGTGCCAGCAGCGTAGAGGGGTCCGAGCAGTACTTC CASSVEGSEQYF
TRBJ1-2 - - TRBV6-5 TGTGCCAGCAGTTATGGGGGGGGCTACACCTTC CASSYGGGYTF
TRBJ1-5 - TRBD1 TRBV29-1 TGCAGCGTTGATGACAGGGGAGGGAATCAGCCCCAGCATTTT CSVDDRGGNQPQHF
TRBJ2-7 - TRBD1 TRBV5-1 TGCGCCAGCGTCCTCTGGGACAGGGTCTACGAGCAGTACTTC CASVLWDRVYEQYF
TRBJ2-1 - TRBD2 TRBV10-3 TGTGCCATCAGTGCATCTAGCGGGGGGTTAACCTACAATGAGCAGTTCTTC CAISASSGGLTYNEQFF
TRBJ2-7 - - TRBV5-4 TGTGCCAGCAGCTTCGATCCAGGGTATGAATACGAGCAGTACTTC CASSFDPGYEYEQYF
TRBJ1-1 few - TRBV19 TGTGCCAGTAGTGTCGGGGTAGGCACTGAAGCTTTCTTT CASSVGVGTEAFF
TRBJ2-7 few TRBD1 TRBV10-1 TGCGCCAGCAGTCCGGGACAGGGGGTCCACGAGCAGTACTTC CASSPGQGVHEQYF
TRBJ2-7 - - TRBV6-2/TRBV6-3 TGTGCCAGCAGTTACGTACCGACTTCCAACTCCTACGAGCAGTACTTC CASSYVPTSNSYEQYF
TRBJ2-1 - TRBD1 TRBV4-2 TGTGCCAGCAGCAAACAGGGGGCGGATGAGCAGTTCTTC CASSKQGADEQFF
TRBJ1-2 - - TRBV6-6 TGTGCCAGCACTCACGGGGACACCCTAGAGCTGGGCTACACCTTC CASTHGDTLELGYTF
TRBJ1-1 - TRBD1 TRBV10-3 TGTGCCATCAGCGAGACAGGGTTAGGTGGCACTGAAGCTTTCTTT CAISETGLGGTEAFF
TRBJ2-4 once TRBD1 TRBV12-5 TGTGCTAGTGGTTTGGACCGGACAGGGTCTGCCAAAAACATTCAGTACTTC CASGLDRTGSAKNIQYF
TRBJ2-2 - - TRBV6-2/TRBV6-3 TGTGCCAGCAGTTCCGGGGCCGGGGAGCTGTTTTTT CASSSGAGELFF
TRBJ1-2 - - TRBV7-9 TGTGCCAGCAGCCCCAGGCGGGGAGACTATGGCTACACCTTC CASSPRRGDYGYTF
TRBJ2-3 - TRBD1 TRBV7-2 TGTGCCAGCAGCACCGACAGGGACCCACATACGCAGTATTTT CASSTDRDPHTQYF
TRBJ2-2 - - TRBV2 TGTGCCAGCAGTGAAAGGAGTCTAACCGGGGAGCTGTTTTTT CASSERSLTGELFF
TRBJ1-5 - - TRBV29-1 TGCAGCGGGACTGAGGGGGACCCCTATAGCAATCAGCCCCAGCATTTT CSGTEGDPYSNQPQHF
TRBJ2-3 - - TRBV12-3/TRBV12-4 TGTGCCAGCAACTATCTAGGCGATACGCAGTATTTT CASNYLGDTQYF
TRBJ2-1 - TRBD2 TRBV20-1 TGCAGTGCCAGTCAGCGGGGGGTTTACAATGAGCAGTTCTTC CSASQRGVYNEQFF
TRBJ2-7 - TRBD2 TRBV4-2 TGTGCCAGCAGCCAAGAAGCTCTCTCACGGGAGGTATGGGAGCAGTACTTC CASSQEALSREVWEQYF
TRBJ2-3 - - TRBV24-1 TGTGCCACCAGTGATTTGGGCGAGGGATCGGATACGCAGTATTTT CATSDLGEGSDTQYF
TRBJ1-3 - - TRBV28 TGTGCCAGCAGTTCGGGAGGAGTAAGTGGAAACACCATATATTTT CASSSGGVSGNTIYF
TRBJ1-1 - - TRBV7-9 TGTGCCAGCAGCTTAGGGACAGCGGCTGAAGCTTTCTTT CASSLGTAAEAFF